This T cell receptor (beta chain) appears in the sequencing data of a study of CD8 T cells in Susac syndrome. Sequencing of TCR beta, carried out with a high-throughput approach, was applied to CD8+ and CD4+ T cells from the blood. Patients with stable or active relapsing-remitting disease, all of them treatment-naive, made up the multiple sclerosis controls. Purification of the CD8+ and CD4+ T cells relied on negative isolation, and TEMRA cells underwent FACS enrichment. Germline V gene lookup returns CDR1 LNHNV and CDR2 YYDKDF (reference sequence). J was trimmed by 5 bases and V by 0 bases; bases with no gene match: 8. The CDR3 totals 17 residues. The RNA, 0.5 to 1 ug, was put through reverse transcription using random hexamers. Amplification of TCR beta CDR3 by immunoSEQ multiplex PCR spanned 54 Vbeta and 13 Jbeta. Via MiXCR, TCRdb re-called the immunoSEQ multiplex PCR reads, giving one row per CDR3 protein. The sample has about 150,000 distinct CDR3 sequences; around 95% are singletons.

Sequenced sample: CD8+ T cells from PBMCs. The receptor was derived from a human donor with multiple sclerosis. The V call is TRBV15, the J call TRBJ1-5; TRBD1 agrees at 9 bases. CDR3 bases: TGTGCCACCAGCAGAGAAAGGGTTTGGACAGGGGATCAGCCCCAGCATTTT. Protein sequence: CATSRERVWTGDQPQHF.